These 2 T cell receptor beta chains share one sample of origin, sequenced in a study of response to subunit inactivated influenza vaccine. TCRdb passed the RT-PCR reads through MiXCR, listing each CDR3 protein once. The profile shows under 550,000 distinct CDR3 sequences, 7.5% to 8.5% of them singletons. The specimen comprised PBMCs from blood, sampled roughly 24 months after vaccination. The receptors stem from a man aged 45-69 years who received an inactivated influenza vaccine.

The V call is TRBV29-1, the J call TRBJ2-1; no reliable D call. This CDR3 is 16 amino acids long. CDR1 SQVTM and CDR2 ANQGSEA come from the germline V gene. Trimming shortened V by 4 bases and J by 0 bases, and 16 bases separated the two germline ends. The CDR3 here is CSVGTPNFSSYNEQFF. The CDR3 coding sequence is TGCAGCGTTGGGACCCCAAATTTCAGCTCCTACAATGAGCAGTTCTTC.

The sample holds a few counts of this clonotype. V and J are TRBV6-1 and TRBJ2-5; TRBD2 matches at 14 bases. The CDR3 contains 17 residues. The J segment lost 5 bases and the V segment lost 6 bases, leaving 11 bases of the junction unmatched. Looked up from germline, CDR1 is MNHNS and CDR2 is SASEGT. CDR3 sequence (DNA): TGTGCCAGCAGCCCCGGGACTAGCGGGAGTACTAAGGAGACCCAGTACTTC. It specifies CASSPGTSGSTKETQYF.